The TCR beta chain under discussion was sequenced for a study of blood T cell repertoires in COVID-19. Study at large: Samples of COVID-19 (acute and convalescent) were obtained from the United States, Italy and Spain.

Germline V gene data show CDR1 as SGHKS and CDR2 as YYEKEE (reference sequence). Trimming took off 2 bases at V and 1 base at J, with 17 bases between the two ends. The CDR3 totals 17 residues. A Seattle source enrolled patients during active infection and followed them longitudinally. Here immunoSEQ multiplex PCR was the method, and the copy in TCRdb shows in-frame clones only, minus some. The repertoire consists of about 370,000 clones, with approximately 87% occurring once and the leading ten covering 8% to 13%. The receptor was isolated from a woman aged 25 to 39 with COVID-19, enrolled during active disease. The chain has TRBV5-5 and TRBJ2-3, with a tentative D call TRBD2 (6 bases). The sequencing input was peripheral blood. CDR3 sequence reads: CASSLPRGTQGTDTQYF. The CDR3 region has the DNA TGTGCCAGCAGCTTACCCCGCGGGACTCAGGGCACAGATACGCAGTATTTT.